This T cell receptor (beta chain) was documented in a study of OX40 agonist ivuxolimab in advanced cancers. Across the whole study: Past anti-PD-1, anti-PD-L1 or anti-CTLA-4 therapy was accepted, and around 40% had received some. Partial responses were achieved by three patients, of whom one had hepatocellular carcinoma and two had cutaneous melanoma. General study findings and limits: CD4+ and CD8+ blood T cells expanded clonally by week 6 at 0.1 to 3.0 mg/kg.

V was pared by 2 bases and J by 4 bases, with 4 bases of the junction left unmatched. There are 15 residues in the CDR3. CDR1 MNHEY and CDR2 SMNVEV come from the germline V gene (reference sequence). Some clones are missing from TCRdb's copy, which holds only in-frame ones; the method was immunoSEQ multiplex PCR. The sample lists 45,000 to 55,000 clones; under 95% were seen once. This clone was counted between two and nine times. Its cognate antigen is unknown. The V gene is TRBV27, the J gene TRBJ2-7; TRBD2 matches at 11 bases. The receptor was derived from an adult with an advanced solid tumor such as melanoma, head and neck, liver or kidney cancer. Specimen: CD4+ or CD8+ T cells sorted from blood, collected in a trial of the OX40 agonist ivuxolimab. The CDR3 nucleotides are TGTGCCAGCAGTTTAGTAGCGGGAGGGGGGTACGAGCAGTACTTC. Its protein product is CASSLVAGGGYEQYF.